Listed below are T cell receptor beta chains from one sample, sequenced in a study of T-cell reconstitution after alpha-beta-depleted transplantation in children. TCRdb reprocessed the PCR reads with MiXCR, giving one entry per CDR3 protein. Found here are some 550,000 distinct CDR3 sequences, about a sixth of them singletons; the top ten hold approximately 3%. The specimen was PBMCs from the stem cell graft donor, collected from the stem cell graft. The receptors derive from a human donor who donated a stem cell graft to a child with acute lymphoblastic leukemia. CDR3s include the opening cysteine and the closing phenylalanine or tryptophan.

TRBV6-5	TRBJ2-3	CASSPGLLDTDTQYF
TRBV10-3	TRBJ2-7	CAISVRRDEQYF
TRBV5-1	TRBJ1-1	CASSTGQGAAEAFF
TRBV9	TRBJ2-5	CASSVADPSGRETQYF
TRBV5-1	TRBJ2-1	CASSLALTGGNDEQFF
TRBV11-3	TRBJ2-2	CASSLTGAGTGELFF
TRBV6-1	TRBJ2-2	CASNPGLANTGELFF
TRBV29-1	TRBJ2-3	CSVEEEQTDTQYF
TRBV28	TRBJ2-5	CASSPLGRTQYF
TRBV10-3	TRBJ2-3	CAPQGLPQDTQYF
TRBV5-1	TRBJ1-3	CASSLYGNTIYF
TRBV10-3	TRBJ2-6	CAISAGQGRLSGANVLTF
TRBV20-1	TRBJ1-1	CSARVLGSTEAFF
TRBV29-1	TRBJ2-7	CSVEGGISSYEQYF
TRBV5-4	TRBJ2-7	CASSLNEGGHEQYF
TRBV12-3/TRBV12-4	TRBJ1-2	CASGNPGRDGYTF
TRBV20-1	TRBJ2-5	CSASLGTREGETQYF
TRBV12-3/TRBV12-4	TRBJ2-4	CASLPGRAELAKNIQYF